This T cell receptor (beta chain) came from a study of T cell responses to AZD1222 COVID-19 vaccine. Overall study results and limits: In the spike-specific TCR repertoire, nearly half reportedly target unmutated variant regions.

Details on this clone: Antigen: not known.

Clones were read by immunoSEQ multiplex PCR, and TCRdb kept only the in-frame ones, dropping some. The data show some 95,000 clones, 85% to 90% seen once. The CDR3 covers 14 residues. The germline CDR1 and CDR2 sequences are LNHDA and SQIVND (reference sequence). V gave up 5 bases and J gave up 4 bases; unmatched junction bases: 6. Sequencing was performed on peripheral blood, taken 28 days after the second AZD1222 dose. This TCR was recovered from an adult who received the AZD1222 COVID-19 vaccine. The chain joins TRBV19 to TRBJ1-2; TRBD1 matches 8 bases. CDR3 nucleotides: TGTGCCAGTAGTCCGGACAGGGACTTCTATGGCTACACCTTC. It encodes CASSPDRDFYGYTF. The whole variable domain, remainder taken from reference TRBV19 and TRBJ1-2, is DGGITQSPKYLFRKEGQNVTLSCEQNLNHDAMYWYRQDPGQGLRLIYYSQIVNDFQKGDIAEGYSVSREKKESFPLTVTSAQKNPTAFYLCASSPDRDFYGYTFGSGTRLTVV.